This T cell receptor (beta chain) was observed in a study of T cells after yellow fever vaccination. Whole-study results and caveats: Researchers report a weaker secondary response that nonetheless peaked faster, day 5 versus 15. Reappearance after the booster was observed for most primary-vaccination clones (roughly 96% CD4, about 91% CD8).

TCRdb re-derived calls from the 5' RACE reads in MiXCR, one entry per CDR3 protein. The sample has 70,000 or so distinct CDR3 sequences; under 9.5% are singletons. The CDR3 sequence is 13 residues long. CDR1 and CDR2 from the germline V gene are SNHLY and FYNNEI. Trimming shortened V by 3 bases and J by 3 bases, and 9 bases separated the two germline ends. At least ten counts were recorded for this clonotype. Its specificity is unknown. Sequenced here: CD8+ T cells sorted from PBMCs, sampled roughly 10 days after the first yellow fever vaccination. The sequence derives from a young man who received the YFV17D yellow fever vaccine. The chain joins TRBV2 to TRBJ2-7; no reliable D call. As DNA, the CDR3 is TGTGCCAGCAGTGAGGTAAACAGCTACGAGCAGTACTTC. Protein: CASSEVNSYEQYF.